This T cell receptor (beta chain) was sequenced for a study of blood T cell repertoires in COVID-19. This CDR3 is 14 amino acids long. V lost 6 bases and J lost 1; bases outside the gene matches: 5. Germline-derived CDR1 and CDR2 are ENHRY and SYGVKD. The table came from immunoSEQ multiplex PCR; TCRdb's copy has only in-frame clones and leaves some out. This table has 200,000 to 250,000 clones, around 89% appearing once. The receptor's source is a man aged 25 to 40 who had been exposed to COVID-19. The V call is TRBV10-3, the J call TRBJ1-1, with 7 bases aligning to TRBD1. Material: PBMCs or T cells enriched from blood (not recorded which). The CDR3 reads CAIRTGTANTEAFF. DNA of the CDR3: TGTGCCATCAGAACCGGGACAGCGAACACTGAAGCTTTCTTT.